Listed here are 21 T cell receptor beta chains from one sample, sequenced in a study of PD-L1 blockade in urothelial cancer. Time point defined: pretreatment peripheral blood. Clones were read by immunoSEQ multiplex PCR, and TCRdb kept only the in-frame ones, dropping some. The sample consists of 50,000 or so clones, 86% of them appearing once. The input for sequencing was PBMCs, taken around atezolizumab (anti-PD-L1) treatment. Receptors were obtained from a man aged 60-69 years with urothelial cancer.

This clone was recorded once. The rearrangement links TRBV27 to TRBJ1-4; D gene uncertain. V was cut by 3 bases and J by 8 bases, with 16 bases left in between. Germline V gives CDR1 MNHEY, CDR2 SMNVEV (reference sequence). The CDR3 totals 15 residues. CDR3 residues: CASSFGTARAEKLFF. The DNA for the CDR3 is TGTGCCAGCAGTTTTGGAACGGCGAGGGCGGAAAAACTGTTTTTT.

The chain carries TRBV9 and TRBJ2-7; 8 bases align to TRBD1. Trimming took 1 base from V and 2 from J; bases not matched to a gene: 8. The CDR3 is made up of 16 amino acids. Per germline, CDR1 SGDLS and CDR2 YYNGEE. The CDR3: CASSVTLGQGPYEQYF. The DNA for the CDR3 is TGTGCCAGCAGCGTAACCCTAGGACAGGGTCCCTACGAGCAGTACTTC.

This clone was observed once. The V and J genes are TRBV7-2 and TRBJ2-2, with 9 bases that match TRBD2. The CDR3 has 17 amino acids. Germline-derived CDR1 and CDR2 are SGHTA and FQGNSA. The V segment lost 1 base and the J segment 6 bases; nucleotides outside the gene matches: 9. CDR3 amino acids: CASSLVFSSGIPGELFF. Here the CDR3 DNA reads TGTGCCAGCAGCTTAGTCTTTTCTAGCGGGATTCCCGGGGAGCTGTTTTTT.

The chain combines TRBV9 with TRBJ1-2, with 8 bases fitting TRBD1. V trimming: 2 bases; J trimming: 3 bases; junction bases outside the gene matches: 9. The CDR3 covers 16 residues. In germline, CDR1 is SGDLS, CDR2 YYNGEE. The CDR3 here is CASSVVQGALYYGYTF. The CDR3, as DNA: TGTGCCAGCAGCGTGGTGCAGGGGGCCCTTTACTATGGCTACACCTTC. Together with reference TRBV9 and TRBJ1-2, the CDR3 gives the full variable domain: DSGVTQTPKHLITATGQRVTLRCSPRSGDLSVYWYQQSLDQGLQFLIQYYNGEERAKGNILERFSAQQFPDLHSELNLSSLELGDSALYFCASSVVQGALYYGYTFGSGTRLTVV.

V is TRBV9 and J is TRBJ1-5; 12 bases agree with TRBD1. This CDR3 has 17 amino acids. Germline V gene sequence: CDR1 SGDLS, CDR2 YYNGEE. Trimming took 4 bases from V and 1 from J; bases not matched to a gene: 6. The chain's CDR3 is CASSSGTGGASNQPQHF. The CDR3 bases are TGTGCCAGCAGCTCCGGGACAGGGGGCGCGAGCAATCAGCCCCAGCATTTT.

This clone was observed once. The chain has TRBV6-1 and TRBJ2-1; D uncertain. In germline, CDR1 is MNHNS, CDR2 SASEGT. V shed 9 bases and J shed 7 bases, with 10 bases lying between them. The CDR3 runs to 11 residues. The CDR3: CASSSSNEQFF. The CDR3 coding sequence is TGTGCCAGTAGTAGTAGTAATGAGCAGTTCTTC.

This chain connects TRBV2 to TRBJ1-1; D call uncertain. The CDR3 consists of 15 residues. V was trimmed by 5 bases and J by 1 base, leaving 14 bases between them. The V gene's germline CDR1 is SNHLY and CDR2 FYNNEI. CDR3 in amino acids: CASSFFTVSNTEAFF. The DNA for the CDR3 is TGTGCCAGCAGTTTCTTTACAGTTTCGAACACTGAAGCTTTCTTT.

The chain's CDR3 is CASLGGRGTYEQYF. CDR3 DNA: TGTGCCAGCCTGGGGGGGCGGGGAACCTACGAGCAGTACTTC. This chain uses TRBV2 with TRBJ2-7; D is perhaps TRBD2 (7 bases). The V gene's germline CDR1 is SNHLY and CDR2 FYNNEI. Trimming left V 8 bases short and J 2 bases short, with 16 bases between. CDR3 length: 14 residues.

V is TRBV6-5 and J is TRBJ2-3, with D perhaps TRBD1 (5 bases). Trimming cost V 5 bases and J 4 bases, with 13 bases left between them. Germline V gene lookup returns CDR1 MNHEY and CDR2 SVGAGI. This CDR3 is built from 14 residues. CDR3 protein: CASSPSWGPDTQYF. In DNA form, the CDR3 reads TGTGCCAGCAGTCCCAGTTGGGGCCCAGATACGCAGTATTTT.

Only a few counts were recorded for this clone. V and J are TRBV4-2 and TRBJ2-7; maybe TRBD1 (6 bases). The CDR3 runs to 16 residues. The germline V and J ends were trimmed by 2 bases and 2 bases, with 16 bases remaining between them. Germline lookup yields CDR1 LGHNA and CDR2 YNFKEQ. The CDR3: CASSQTDSTGTYEQYF. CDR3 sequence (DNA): TGTGCCAGCAGCCAAACGGACTCTACAGGGACCTACGAGCAGTACTTC.

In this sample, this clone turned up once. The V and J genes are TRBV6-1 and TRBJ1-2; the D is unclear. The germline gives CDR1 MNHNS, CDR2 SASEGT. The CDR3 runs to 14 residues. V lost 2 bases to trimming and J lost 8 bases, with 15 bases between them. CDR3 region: CASSELFGDRGYTF. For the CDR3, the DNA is TGTGCCAGCAGTGAATTATTTGGTGATCGGGGCTACACCTTC.

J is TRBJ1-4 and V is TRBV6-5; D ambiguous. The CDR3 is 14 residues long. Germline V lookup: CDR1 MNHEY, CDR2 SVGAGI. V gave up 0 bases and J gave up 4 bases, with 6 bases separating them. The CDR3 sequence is CASSYSQINEKLFF. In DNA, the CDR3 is TGTGCCAGCAGTTACTCGCAGATTAATGAAAAACTGTTTTTT.

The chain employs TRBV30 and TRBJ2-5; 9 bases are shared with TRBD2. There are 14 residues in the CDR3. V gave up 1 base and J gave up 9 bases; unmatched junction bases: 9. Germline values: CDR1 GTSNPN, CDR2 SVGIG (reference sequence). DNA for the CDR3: TGTGCCTGGAGTGGTCTAGCGGGGTACGCGGCCCAGTACTTC. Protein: CAWSGLAGYAAQYF. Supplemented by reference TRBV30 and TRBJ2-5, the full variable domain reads SQTIHQWPATLVQPVGSPLSLECTVEGTSNPNLYWYRQAAGRGLQLLFYSVGIGQISSEVPQNLSASRPQDRQFILSSKKLLLSDSGFYLCAWSGLAGYAAQYFGPGTRLLVL.

CDR3 DNA sequence: TGTGCCATCAGTGCAGTCGCGGCTACTAACTATGGCTACACCTTC. Protein sequence: CAISAVAATNYGYTF. V and J are TRBV10-3 and TRBJ1-2, with D hard to call. Between the trimmed V and J ends, which lost 4 bases and 0 bases, there was a span of 12 bases. The CDR3 runs 15 residues. CDR1 and CDR2 (germline): ENHRY, SYGVKD.

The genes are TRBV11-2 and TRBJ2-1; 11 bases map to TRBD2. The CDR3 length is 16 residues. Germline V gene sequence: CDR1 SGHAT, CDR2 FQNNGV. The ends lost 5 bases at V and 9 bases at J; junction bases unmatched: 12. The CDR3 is CASSHPTSGSGGEQFF. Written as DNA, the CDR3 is TGTGCCAGCAGCCATCCTACTAGCGGGAGCGGCGGTGAGCAGTTCTTC.

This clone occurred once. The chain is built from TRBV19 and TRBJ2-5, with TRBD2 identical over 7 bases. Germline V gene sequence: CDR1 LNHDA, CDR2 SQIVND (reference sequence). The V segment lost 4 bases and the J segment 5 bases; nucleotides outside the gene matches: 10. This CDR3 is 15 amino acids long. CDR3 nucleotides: TGTGCCAGTAGTACCGGGACTAAGGGCGGGGAGACCCAGTACTTC. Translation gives CASSTGTKGGETQYF.

The DNA for the CDR3 is TGTGCCACAGCGACAGGCGGTTATAATTCACCCCTCCACTTT. Its translation: CATATGGYNSPLHF. The chain links TRBV10-3 to TRBJ1-6; D possibly corresponds to TRBD1 (6 bases). V was trimmed by 10 bases and J by 4 bases, leaving 14 bases between them. This CDR3 region has 14 residues. The germline V gene encodes CDR1 ENHRY and CDR2 SYGVKD.

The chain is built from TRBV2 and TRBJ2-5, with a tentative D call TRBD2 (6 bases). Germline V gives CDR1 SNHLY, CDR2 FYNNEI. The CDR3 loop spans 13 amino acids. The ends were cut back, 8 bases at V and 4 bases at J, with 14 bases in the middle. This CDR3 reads CASGGVGVETQYF. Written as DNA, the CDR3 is TGTGCCAGCGGAGGGGTAGGGGTAGAGACCCAGTACTTC.

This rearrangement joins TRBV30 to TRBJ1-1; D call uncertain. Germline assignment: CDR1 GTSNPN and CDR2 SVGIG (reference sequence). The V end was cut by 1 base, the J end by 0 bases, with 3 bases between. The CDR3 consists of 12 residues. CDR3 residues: CAWSGVNTEAFF. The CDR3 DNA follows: TGTGCCTGGAGTGGAGTGAACACTGAAGCTTTCTTT.

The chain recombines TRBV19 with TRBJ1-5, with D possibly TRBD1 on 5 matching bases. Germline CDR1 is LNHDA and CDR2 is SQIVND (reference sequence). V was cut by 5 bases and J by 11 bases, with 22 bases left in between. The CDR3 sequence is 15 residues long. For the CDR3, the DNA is TGTGCCAGTAGTGCCCCTGCCAGGGCCATCAGGTCCCAGCATTTT. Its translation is CASSAPARAIRSQHF.

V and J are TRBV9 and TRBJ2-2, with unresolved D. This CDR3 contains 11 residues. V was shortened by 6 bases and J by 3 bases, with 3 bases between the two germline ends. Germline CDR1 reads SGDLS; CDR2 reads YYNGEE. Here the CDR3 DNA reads TGTGCCAGCACCGACACCGGGGAGCTGTTTTTT. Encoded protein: CASTDTGELFF.